The following is a T cell receptor beta chain sequence with its context. Its cognate antigen is unknown. Attached unique molecular identifiers marked individual cDNA molecules. One entry per CDR3 protein, called by TCRdb with MiXCR from the 5' RACE reads. The sample consists of about 92,000 distinct CDR3 sequences, 13% to 15% of them appearing once. This sample stems from a study of early T cells in non-severe SARS-CoV-2 infection. On the study more broadly: Sequencing of bulk RNA from unsorted whole blood was done, without chain pairing.

Study results and caveats: Matches to VDJdb favored anti-spike CD8 responses and missed private and CD4 specificities.

Trimming shortened V by 5 bases and J by 4 bases, and 13 bases separated the two germline ends. Germline-derived CDR1 and CDR2 are SGHTA and FQGTGA. The CDR3 runs to 14 residues. The source of this sequence is an adult who was a healthcare worker with PCR-confirmed SARS-CoV-2 infection or an uninfected control (not recorded which). The rearrangement links TRBV7-3 to TRBJ2-3, with D hard to call. Sequencing was performed on whole blood. CDR3 loop: CASSALPAADTQYF. In DNA, the CDR3 is TGTGCCAGCAGCGCCCTGCCCGCGGCAGATACGCAGTATTTT.